The entry below describes one T cell receptor beta chain. Germline values: CDR1 LNHDA, CDR2 SQIVND (reference sequence). Trimming at V came to 5 bases and at J to 7 bases, leaving 11 bases not matched to a gene. This CDR3 is 16 amino acids long. This sample was included in a study of blood T cell repertoires in COVID-19. Looking at the study overall: Sources were T cells, B-cell-depleted T cells, or PBMCs; the material itself was cDNA or gDNA.

Some clones are missing from TCRdb's copy, which holds only in-frame ones; the method was immunoSEQ multiplex PCR. Of 250,000 to 350,000 clones listed, 88% were seen once; the top ten hold around 1%. Participants reported their clinical history, and cohort assignment relied on those reports. The chain employs TRBV19 and TRBJ2-1, with 10 bases aligning to TRBD2. The sequence derives from a woman in her 30s who had recovered from COVID-19. Sequencing input: PBMCs or T cells enriched from blood (not recorded which). DNA for the CDR3: TGTGCCAGTAGTTTCATCCAGGGTAGCGGGGGGAATGAGCAGTTCTTC. Translated: CASSFIQGSGGNEQFF.